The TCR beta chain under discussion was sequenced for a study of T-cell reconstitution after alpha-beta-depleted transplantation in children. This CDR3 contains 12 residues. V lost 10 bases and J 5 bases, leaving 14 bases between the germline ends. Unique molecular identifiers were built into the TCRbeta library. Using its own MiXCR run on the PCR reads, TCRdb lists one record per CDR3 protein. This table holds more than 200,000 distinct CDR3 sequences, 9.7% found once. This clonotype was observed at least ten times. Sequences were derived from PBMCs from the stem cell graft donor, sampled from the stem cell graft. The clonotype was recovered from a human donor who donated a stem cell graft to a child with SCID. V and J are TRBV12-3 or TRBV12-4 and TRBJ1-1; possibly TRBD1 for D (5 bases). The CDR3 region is CATAGGWTEAFF. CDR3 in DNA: TGTGCCACCGCGGGGGGGTGGACTGAAGCTTTCTTT.